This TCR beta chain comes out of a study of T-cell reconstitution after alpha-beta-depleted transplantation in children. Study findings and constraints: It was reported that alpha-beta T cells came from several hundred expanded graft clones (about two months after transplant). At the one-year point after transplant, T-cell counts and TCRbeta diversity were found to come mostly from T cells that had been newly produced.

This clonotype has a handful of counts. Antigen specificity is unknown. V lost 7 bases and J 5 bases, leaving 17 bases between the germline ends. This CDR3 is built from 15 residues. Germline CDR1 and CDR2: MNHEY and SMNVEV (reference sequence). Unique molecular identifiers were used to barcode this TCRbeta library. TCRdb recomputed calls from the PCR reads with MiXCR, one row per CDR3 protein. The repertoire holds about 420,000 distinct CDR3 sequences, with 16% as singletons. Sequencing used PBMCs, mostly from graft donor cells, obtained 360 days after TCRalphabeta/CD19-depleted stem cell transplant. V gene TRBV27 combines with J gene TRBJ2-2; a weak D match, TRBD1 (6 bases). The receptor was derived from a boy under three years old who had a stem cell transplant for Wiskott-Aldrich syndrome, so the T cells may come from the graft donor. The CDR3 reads CASTALGAETGELFF. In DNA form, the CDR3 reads TGTGCCAGCACCGCACTGGGGGCGGAAACCGGGGAGCTGTTTTTT.